These T cell receptor beta chains were read from a single sample in a study of cytomegalovirus exposure and HLA in healthy donors. Here immunoSEQ multiplex PCR was the method, and the copy in TCRdb shows in-frame clones only, minus some. The sample consists of 80,000 to 95,000 clones, approximately 94% of them appearing once. The sample was PBMCs. These receptors came from a woman in her thirties in good health and CMV-seropositive. The conserved cysteine and the conserved F or W are not part of the CDR3 here.

j_call | v_call | cdr3_aa
TRBJ2-1 | TRBV5-8 | ASSPGWGLVVPEQF
TRBJ1-2 | TRBV18 | ASSPPGTPDYGYT
TRBJ1-2 | TRBV6-5 | ASSRDRVTGYT
TRBJ2-3 | TRBV2 | ASTLTGTTQY
TRBJ2-5 | TRBV11-3 | ASSLATTGGQETQY
TRBJ2-7 | TRBV27 | ASSRRDLTYEQY
TRBJ2-7 | TRBV5-6 | ASSLSVAREQY
TRBJ1-5 | TRBV4-3 | ASSQSGPNQPQH
TRBJ1-5 | TRBV28 | ASSLEGLVFSQPQH
TRBJ2-1 | TRBV29-1 | SVEEGLAGGYYNEQF
TRBJ2-5 | TRBV2 | ASSTSGRALETQY
TRBJ1-5 | TRBV6-4 | ASSDRGSNQPQH
TRBJ2-7 | TRBV5-4 | ASSLGLAGVEQY
TRBJ2-2 | TRBV19 | ASKPPEAGAGDTGELF
TRBJ2-5 | TRBV5-6 | ASSLASLGGGETQY
TRBJ1-3 | TRBV19 | ASSGDSSGNTIY
TRBJ1-3 | TRBV5-6 | ASSLAAGNTIY
TRBJ2-7 | TRBV5-6 | ASSFRQGVVYEQY
TRBJ2-5 | TRBV9 | ASSEGADYQETQY
TRBJ1-3 | TRBV5-1 | ASSLAMVGGGGNTIY
TRBJ2-3 | TRBV15 | ATTTSGRGTDTQY
TRBJ2-7 | TRBV19 | ASSIGREEQY
TRBJ1-1 | TRBV11-2 | ASSLLGGTEAF
TRBJ2-7 | TRBV6-5 | ASRGQTIYEQY
TRBJ1-3 | TRBV28 | ASSFSGLTSGNTIY
TRBJ1-1 | TRBV11-3 | ASSSQGTEAF
TRBJ1-5 | TRBV7-2 | ASSLAVGQGSQPQH
TRBJ1-1 | TRBV19 | ASSTDQTVNTEAF
TRBJ2-1 | TRBV6-5 | ASVAGGLYNEQF
TRBJ2-1 | TRBV15 | ATSRGGLASNEQF
TRBJ2-7 | TRBV19 | ASSIKVGGDSYEQY
TRBJ1-2 | TRBV18 | ASSPDSSNYGYT
TRBJ1-1 | TRBV4-2 | ASSQVGGNTEAF
TRBJ1-5 | TRBV18 | ASSPEQGRFGNQPQH
TRBJ1-2 | TRBV6-6 | ASSPGGTGYGYT
TRBJ2-2 | TRBV28 | ASSLTGVSGELF
TRBJ1-1 | TRBV27 | ASSQGRNTEAF
TRBJ2-2 | TRBV11-2 | ASSLEFRAGELF
TRBJ1-1 | TRBV11-2 | ASSLVTPRDRVRSWAF
TRBJ2-2 | TRBV4-1 | ASSQVAGATGELF
TRBJ2-7 | TRBV28 | ASSSLAGGAYEQY
TRBJ2-1 | TRBV11-2 | ASSLVSGGNEQF
TRBJ2-1 | TRBV4-2 | ASSQDLAAGEQF
TRBJ2-3 | TRBV19 | ATKLAGNTDTQY
TRBJ1-1 | TRBV28 | ASSSGNTEAF
TRBJ1-5 | TRBV15 | ATSRDLRQPQH
TRBJ2-2 | TRBV30 | AWSGRSDTGELF
TRBJ1-5 | TRBV6-1 | ASSEAYRDGNQPQH
TRBJ2-7 | TRBV6-5 | ASSYRDTNYEQY
TRBJ1-5 | TRBV6-6 | ASSYRDRGRQPQH
TRBJ1-2 | TRBV19 | ASSSSGGSGYT
TRBJ2-2 | TRBV7-2 | ASSLPGLAVTGELF
TRBJ2-2 | TRBV6-6 | ASSRRDSRDTGELF
TRBJ2-3 | TRBV10-1 | ASSEGVRSGGTDTQY
TRBJ1-2 | TRBV28 | ASIGQVNYGYT
TRBJ2-7 | TRBV6-6 | ASSYETSGAYEQY
TRBJ1-2 | TRBV5-4 | ASSLLDRNLYGYT
TRBJ2-1 | TRBV6-5 | ASSRRESYNEQF
TRBJ2-3 | TRBV4-3 | ASSQGGTSGLGTDTQY